This T cell receptor (beta chain) was observed in a study of spatial heterogeneity in lung cancer. Individually, TCR cDNA molecules were each labelled with a unique molecular identifier. A single record per CDR3 protein comes from TCRdb applying MiXCR to the 5' RACE reads. The sample contains about 12,000 distinct CDR3 sequences, approximately 6.2% of which appear only once. This clonotype was detected many times. The time point here: sample taken at primary tumor resection. The input material, whole RNA from tumor, nontumor lung or frozen PBMC, was sequenced unsorted. Patients with untreated early-stage non-small cell lung cancer, numbering around 72, were the donors. This TCR was recovered from a male donor with early-stage non-small cell lung cancer. Sequencing was performed on normal lung tissue next to the tumor, taken at surgery.

The CDR3 DNA sequence: TGTGCCAGCAGCTTAACAGAGATTCGGACTTCTAACTATGGCTACACCTTC. It encodes CASSLTEIRTSNYGYTF. The V call is TRBV7-9, the J call TRBJ1-2; no clear D. Germline V gene sequence: CDR1 SEHNR, CDR2 FQNEAQ (reference sequence). The germline V and J ends were trimmed by 2 bases and 0 bases, with 16 bases remaining between them. There are 17 residues in the CDR3.